The 19 T cell receptor beta chains presented below share a single source sample, sequenced in a study of T-cell memory formation after mild COVID-19. MiXCR, applied by TCRdb to the 5' RACE reads, yields one record per CDR3 protein. The sample comprises roughly 600,000 distinct CDR3 sequences, approximately 19% of which are singletons, and 9.5% to 15% rests with the top ten. Sample: PBMCs or a T cell subset sorted from them (not recorded which). The receptors originated from an adult woman who had mild COVID-19 (a few samples of this study predate the infection). Cell type and time point are not known.

This clonotype was seen more than once but under ten times. This chain uses TRBV6-5 with TRBJ2-1; D is undetermined. The CDR3 runs to 12 residues. CDR1 MNHEY and CDR2 SVGAGI come from the germline V gene. V was shortened by 6 bases and J by 9 bases, with 12 bases between the two germline ends. The CDR3 region is CASRDLLGEQFF. CDR3 sequence (DNA): TGTGCCAGCAGAGACCTGCTGGGTGAGCAGTTCTTC.

The V call is TRBV12-3 or TRBV12-4, the J call TRBJ1-6, with a weak D call TRBD1 (5 bases). The CDR3 has 16 residues. V was pared by 2 bases and J by 4 bases, with 12 bases between. CDR3 sequence reads: CASSLKQGLYNSPLHF. CDR3 DNA sequence: TGTGCCAGCAGTTTAAAGCAGGGACTTTATAATTCACCCCTCCACTTT.

This chain uses TRBV7-6 with TRBJ2-1, with TRBD2 identical over 9 bases. Germline CDR1 and CDR2: SGHVS and FNYEAQ. This CDR3 has 16 amino acids. Losses at the gene ends were 1 base for V and 9 bases for J; bases not matched to a gene: 10. The DNA of the CDR3 is TGTGCCAGCAGCTTAGAGGTGGCGGGAGGGCCTTCTGAGCAGTTCTTC. This encodes CASSLEVAGGPSEQFF. The whole variable domain, filled in from reference TRBV7-6 and TRBJ2-1, reads GAGVSQSPRYKVTKRGQDVALRCDPISGHVSLYWYRQALGQGPEFLTYFNYEAQQDKSGLPNDRFSAERPEGSISTLTIQRTEQRDSAMYRCASSLEVAGGPSEQFFGPGTRLTVL.

This chain links TRBV15 with TRBJ2-7, with 15 positions matching TRBD2. Germline assignment: CDR1 LNHNV and CDR2 YYDKDF (reference sequence). This CDR3 contains 15 residues. Trimming removed 5 bases from V and 6 bases from J; junction bases left unmatched: 5. DNA for the CDR3: TGTGCCACCAGCGGACTAGCGGGAGGGCCAGGCGAGCAGTACTTC. It is translated as CATSGLAGGPGEQYF. The full variable domain, completed using reference TRBV15 and TRBJ2-7, is DAMVIQNPRYQVTQFGKPVTLSCSQTLNHNVMYWYQQKSSQAPKLLFHYYDKDFNNEADTPDNFQSRRPNTSFCFLDIRSPGLGDTAMYLCATSGLAGGPGEQYFGPGTRLTVT.

This clonotype has more than one count but fewer than ten. CDR3 residues: CASTRGEGGLYEQYF. In DNA, the CDR3 is TGTGCCAGCACCCGAGGCGAGGGAGGGCTATACGAGCAGTACTTC. The rearrangement joins TRBV7-2 to TRBJ2-7, with TRBD2 matching 7 bases. CDR1 and CDR2 from the germline V gene are SGHTA and FQGNSA. The CDR3 is 15 amino acids. The junction had 13 bases not matched to a gene; V was cut back by 7 bases and J by 4 bases.

This clonotype showed up just a few times. V and J are TRBV24-1 and TRBJ2-1, with 8 bases lining up with TRBD1. Trimming removed 7 bases from V and 6 bases from J; junction bases left unmatched: 7. Germline V gene sequence: CDR1 KGHDR, CDR2 SFDVKD. The length of the CDR3 is 14 residues. Here the CDR3 DNA reads TGTGCCACCAGCAGACCCGGACAGGGCAATGAGCAGTTCTTC. It yields the protein CATSRPGQGNEQFF.

V is TRBV11-2 and J is TRBJ2-5, with 9 bases that match TRBD2. Germline assignment: CDR1 SGHAT and CDR2 FQNNGV. This CDR3 is built from 14 residues. J was trimmed by 4 bases and V by 5 bases; bases with no gene match: 5. The CDR3 spells CASSPRGGLETQYF. CDR3 sequence (DNA): TGTGCCAGCAGCCCGCGGGGGGGCCTAGAGACCCAGTACTTC.

This clonotype turned up a few times. The chain uses TRBV7-9 and TRBJ2-7; TRBD1 aligns across 8 bases. Germline lookup yields CDR1 SEHNR and CDR2 FQNEAQ (reference sequence). The CDR3 loop spans 15 amino acids. Germline trimming cut 6 bases from V and 1 base from J; bases unmatched to any gene: 8. CDR3: CASRLTGERSYEQYF. CDR3 nucleotide sequence: TGTGCCAGCAGACTGACAGGGGAGCGGTCCTACGAGCAGTACTTC.

This clonotype was seen a handful of times. The chain carries TRBV7-2 and TRBJ2-4; D is perhaps TRBD2 (5 bases). Deletions cut 6 bases from V and 7 bases from J, with 10 bases between. The CDR3 runs to 12 residues. Germline values: CDR1 SGHTA, CDR2 FQGNSA. Here the CDR3 DNA reads TGTGCCAGCAGTTCGGGGTGGAACATTCAGTACTTC. Encoded protein: CASSSGWNIQYF. Full variable domain (outside the CDR3, taken from reference TRBV7-2 and TRBJ2-4): GAGVSQSPSNKVTEKGKDVELRCDPISGHTALYWYRQSLGQGLEFLIYFQGNSAPDKSGLPSDRFSAERTGGSVSTLTIQRTQQEDSAVYLCASSSGWNIQYFGAGTRLSVL.

The rearrangement uses TRBV12-3 or TRBV12-4 and TRBJ2-1; D is ambiguous. The CDR3 sequence is 15 residues long. Trimming cost V 1 base and J 6 bases, with 13 bases left between them. CDR3 coding DNA: TGTGCCAGCAGTTTAGTCAGATCTTCCCCCAATGAGCAGTTCTTC. Amino acids: CASSLVRSSPNEQFF.

The V and J genes are TRBV5-1 and TRBJ2-7, with TRBD2 identical over 8 bases. The germline CDR1 and CDR2 sequences are SGHRS and YFSETQ. The V and J ends lost 4 bases and 0 bases, in that order; junction bases with no gene match: 6. The CDR3 has 15 residues. CDR3 protein: CASSPQRGNSYEQYF. The CDR3 DNA follows: TGCGCCAGCAGCCCACAGCGGGGGAACTCCTACGAGCAGTACTTC.

This clonotype has only a few counts. The chain links TRBV7-9 to TRBJ2-7, with D possibly TRBD1 on 6 matching bases. The ends were cut back, 5 bases at V and 4 bases at J, with 15 bases in the middle. The CDR3 totals 14 residues. Germline V lookup: CDR1 SEHNR, CDR2 FQNEAQ (reference sequence). Written as DNA, the CDR3 is TGTGCCAGCAGCGAGGACAGCGACCAATACGAGCAGTACTTC. Its protein product is CASSEDSDQYEQYF.

This clonotype came up many times. The rearrangement links TRBV7-9 to TRBJ1-5, with D unresolved. The CDR3 runs to 12 residues. Germline V gene lookup returns CDR1 SEHNR and CDR2 FQNEAQ (reference sequence). The ends were cut back, 3 bases at V and 7 bases at J, with 7 bases in the middle. CDR3 amino acids: CASSLVGQPQHF. The CDR3 nucleotides read TGTGCCAGCAGCTTGGTCGGCCAGCCCCAGCATTTT.

V is TRBV12-3 or TRBV12-4 and J is TRBJ1-1; tentatively, D is TRBD1 (6 bases). V was cut by 6 bases and J by 1 base, with 27 bases left in between. The CDR3 is made up of 19 amino acids. In nucleotides, the CDR3 is TGTGCCAGCAGCTCCTCCCGAGGGGGGGCGCGAGGTTGGAACACTGAAGCTTTCTTT. This codes for CASSSSRGGARGWNTEAFF.

This clonotype was observed a handful of times. V usage is TRBV19 and J usage is TRBJ2-1; D call uncertain. The germline V gene has CDR1 LNHDA and CDR2 SQIVND (reference sequence). This CDR3 has 14 residues. The V end was cut by 3 bases, the J end by 7 bases, with 13 bases between. Written as DNA, the CDR3 is TGTGCCAGTAGTATTAGCAGGATGAGGAATGAGCAGTTCTTC. This translates into CASSISRMRNEQFF.

This clonotype was counted a few times. V gene TRBV25-1 combines with J gene TRBJ2-7, with 10 bases that match TRBD2. Germline CDR1 is MGHDK and CDR2 is SYGVNS. The ends lost 6 bases at V and 3 bases at J; junction bases unmatched: 8. The length of the CDR3 is 15 residues. CDR3 sequence (DNA): TGTGCCAGCAGCCGAACTAGCGGGGCCGACTACGAGCAGTACTTC. Translated, it gives CASSRTSGADYEQYF.

The chain links TRBV30 to TRBJ2-3; no clear D. The germline V and J ends were trimmed by 4 bases and 4 bases, with 15 bases remaining between them. CDR1 and CDR2 (germline): GTSNPN, SVGIG (reference sequence). The length of the CDR3 is 14 residues. The CDR3 DNA is TGTGCCTGGACCCCTGGCGGATCGGCAGATACGCAGTATTTT. Amino acid sequence: CAWTPGGSADTQYF.

This clonotype appeared a few times. This chain connects TRBV5-1 to TRBJ1-1; D unresolved. V was shortened by 4 bases and J by 4 bases, with 17 bases between the two germline ends. CDR1 and CDR2 from the germline V gene are SGHRS and YFSETQ. The CDR3 is made up of 15 amino acids. CDR3 region: CASSPMPGAVTEAFF. CDR3 in DNA: TGCGCCAGCAGCCCAATGCCGGGTGCAGTCACTGAAGCTTTCTTT.

This clonotype was detected only a few times. CDR3 sequence reads: CASSPGVSSGNQPQHF. The CDR3 coding sequence is TGTGCCAGCAGTCCAGGGGTCTCTTCGGGCAATCAGCCCCAGCATTTT. The rearrangement links TRBV12-3 or TRBV12-4 to TRBJ1-5; perhaps TRBD1 as D (6 bases). The CDR3 spans 16 residues. V dropped 5 bases and J dropped 2 bases, with 16 bases sitting between them.